This T cell receptor (beta chain) was identified during a study of blood T cell repertoires in COVID-19. The authors' processing: Amplification from reference gene primers served as the basis for estimated nucleated cell counts. Sequencing was performed with immunoSEQ multiplex PCR; in TCRdb, only in-frame clones are kept and a portion is missing. V, J and clone size were drawn from that table, and D and trimming were deduced from the DNA. The repertoire holds about 140,000 clones, with 84% as singletons. Cohorts were determined from participant-reported clinical history. The CDR3 covers 17 residues. The germline V and J ends were trimmed by 0 bases and 7 bases, with 16 bases remaining between them. Germline CDR1 LGHDT, CDR2 YNNKEL (reference sequence).

The sequenced sample was PBMCs or T cells enriched from blood (not recorded which). The origin of this receptor is a woman aged 50 to 65 with acute COVID-19. This sequence joins TRBV3-1 (or the pseudogene TRBV3-2) and TRBJ1-6; D might be TRBD1 (6 bases). The DNA of the CDR3 is TGTGCCAGCAGCCAAGAAGGACGGGGGGCTAGGAATTCACCCCTCCACTTT. Its protein is CASSQEGRGARNSPLHF.